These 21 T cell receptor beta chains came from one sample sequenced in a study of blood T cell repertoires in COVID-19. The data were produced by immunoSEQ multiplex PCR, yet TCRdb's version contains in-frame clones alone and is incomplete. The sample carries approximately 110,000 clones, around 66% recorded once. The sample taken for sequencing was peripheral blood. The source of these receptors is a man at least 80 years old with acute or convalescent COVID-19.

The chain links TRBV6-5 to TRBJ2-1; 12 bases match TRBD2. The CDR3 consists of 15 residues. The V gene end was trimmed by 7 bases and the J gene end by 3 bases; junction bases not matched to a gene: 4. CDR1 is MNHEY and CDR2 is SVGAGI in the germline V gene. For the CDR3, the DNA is TGTGCCAGCATTGGGACTAGCGGGCACTACAATGAGCAGTTCTTC. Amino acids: CASIGTSGHYNEQFF.

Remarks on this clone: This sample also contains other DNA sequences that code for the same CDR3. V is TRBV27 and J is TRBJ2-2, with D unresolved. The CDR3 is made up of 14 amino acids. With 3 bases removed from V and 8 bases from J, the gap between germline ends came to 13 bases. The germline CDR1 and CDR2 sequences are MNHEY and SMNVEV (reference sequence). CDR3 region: CASSFGAATGELFF. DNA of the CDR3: TGTGCCAGCAGTTTTGGTGCGGCCACGGGGGAGCTGTTTTTT.

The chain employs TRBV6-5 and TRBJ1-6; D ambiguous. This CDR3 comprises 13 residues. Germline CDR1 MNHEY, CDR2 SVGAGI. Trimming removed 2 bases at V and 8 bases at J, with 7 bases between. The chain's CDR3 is CASSYASDSPLHF. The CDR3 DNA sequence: TGTGCCAGCAGTTACGCTTCGGATTCACCCCTCCACTTT.

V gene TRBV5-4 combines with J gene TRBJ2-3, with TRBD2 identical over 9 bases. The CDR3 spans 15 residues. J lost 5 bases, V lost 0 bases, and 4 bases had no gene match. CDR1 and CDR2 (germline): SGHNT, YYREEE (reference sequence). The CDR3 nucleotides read TGTGCCAGCAGCTTGGGTAGCGGGAGTGGAGATACGCAGTATTTT. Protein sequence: CASSLGSGSGDTQYF.

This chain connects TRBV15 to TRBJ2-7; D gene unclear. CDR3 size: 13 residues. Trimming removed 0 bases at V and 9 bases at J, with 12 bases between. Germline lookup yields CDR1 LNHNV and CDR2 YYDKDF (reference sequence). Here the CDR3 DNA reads TGTGCCACCAGCAGAGATAACCGAGGCGGGCAGTACTTC. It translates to CATSRDNRGGQYF. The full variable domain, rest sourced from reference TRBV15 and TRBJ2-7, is DAMVIQNPRYQVTQFGKPVTLSCSQTLNHNVMYWYQQKSSQAPKLLFHYYDKDFNNEADTPDNFQSRRPNTSFCFLDIRSPGLGDTAMYLCATSRDNRGGQYFGPGTRLTVT.

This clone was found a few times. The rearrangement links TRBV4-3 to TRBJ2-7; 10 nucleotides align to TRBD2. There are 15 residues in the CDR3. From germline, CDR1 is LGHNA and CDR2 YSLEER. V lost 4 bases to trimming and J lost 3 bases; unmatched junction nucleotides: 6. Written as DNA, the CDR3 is TGCGCCAGCAGCCCATCACTAGCGGGGTACTACGAGCAGTACTTC. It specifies CASSPSLAGYYEQYF.

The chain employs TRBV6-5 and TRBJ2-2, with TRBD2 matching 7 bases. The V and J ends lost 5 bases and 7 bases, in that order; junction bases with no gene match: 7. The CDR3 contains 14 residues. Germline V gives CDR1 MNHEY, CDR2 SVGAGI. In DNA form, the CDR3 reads TGTGCCAGCAGTCGGACTAGAGGGGTCGGGGAGCTGTTTTTT. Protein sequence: CASSRTRGVGELFF.

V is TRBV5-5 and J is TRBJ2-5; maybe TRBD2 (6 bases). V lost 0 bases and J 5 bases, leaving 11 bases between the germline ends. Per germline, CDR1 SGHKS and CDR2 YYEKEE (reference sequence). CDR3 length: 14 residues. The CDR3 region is CASSLAGGWETQYF. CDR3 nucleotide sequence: TGTGCCAGCAGCTTGGCCGGAGGGTGGGAGACCCAGTACTTC.

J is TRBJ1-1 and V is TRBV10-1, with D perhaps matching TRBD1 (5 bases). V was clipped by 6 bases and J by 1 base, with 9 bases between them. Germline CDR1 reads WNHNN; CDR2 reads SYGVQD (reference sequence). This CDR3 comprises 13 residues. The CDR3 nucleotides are TGCGCCAGCAGGCCCGACAGGAACACTGAAGCTTTCTTT. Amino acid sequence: CASRPDRNTEAFF.

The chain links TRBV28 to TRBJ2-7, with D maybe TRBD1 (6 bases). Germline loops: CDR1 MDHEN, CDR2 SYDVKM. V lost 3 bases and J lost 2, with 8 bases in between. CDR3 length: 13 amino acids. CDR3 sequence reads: CASSLNRAYEQYF. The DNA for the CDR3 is TGTGCCAGCAGTTTGAACAGGGCCTACGAGCAGTACTTC.

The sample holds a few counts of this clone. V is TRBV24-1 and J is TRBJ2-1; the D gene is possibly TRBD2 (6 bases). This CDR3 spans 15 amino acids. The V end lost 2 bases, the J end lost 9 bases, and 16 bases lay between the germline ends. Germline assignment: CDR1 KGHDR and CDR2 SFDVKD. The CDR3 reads CATSDSGSRGIEQFF. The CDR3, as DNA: TGTGCCACCAGTGATTCCGGGAGCCGCGGTATTGAGCAGTTCTTC.

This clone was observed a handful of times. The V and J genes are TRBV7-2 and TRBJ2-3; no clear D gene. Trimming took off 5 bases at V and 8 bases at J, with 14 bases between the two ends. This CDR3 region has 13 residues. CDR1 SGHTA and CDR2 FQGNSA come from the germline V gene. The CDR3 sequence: CASSRTGYGTQYF. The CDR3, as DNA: TGTGCCAGCAGCCGAACCGGGTATGGTACGCAGTATTTT.

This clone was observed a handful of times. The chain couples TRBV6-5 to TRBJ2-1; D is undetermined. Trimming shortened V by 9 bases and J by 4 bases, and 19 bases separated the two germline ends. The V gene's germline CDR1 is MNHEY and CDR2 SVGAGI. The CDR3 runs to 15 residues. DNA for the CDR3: TGTGCCAGGGTACCATCGCGCGGTGCTTACAATGAGCAGTTCTTC. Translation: CARVPSRGAYNEQFF.

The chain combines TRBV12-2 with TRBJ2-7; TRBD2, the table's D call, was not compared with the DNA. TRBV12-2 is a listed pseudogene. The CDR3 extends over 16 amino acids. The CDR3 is CASRLARAGSSYEQYF. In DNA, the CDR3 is TGTGCAAGTCGCTTAGCGAGGGCGGGGAGCTCCTACGAGCAGTACTTC.

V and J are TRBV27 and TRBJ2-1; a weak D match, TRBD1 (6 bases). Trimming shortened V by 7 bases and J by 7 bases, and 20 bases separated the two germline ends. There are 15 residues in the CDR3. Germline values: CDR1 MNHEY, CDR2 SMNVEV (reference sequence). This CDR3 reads CASTWSTEGGNEQFF. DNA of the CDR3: TGTGCCAGCACTTGGAGTACCGAAGGGGGTAATGAGCAGTTCTTC.

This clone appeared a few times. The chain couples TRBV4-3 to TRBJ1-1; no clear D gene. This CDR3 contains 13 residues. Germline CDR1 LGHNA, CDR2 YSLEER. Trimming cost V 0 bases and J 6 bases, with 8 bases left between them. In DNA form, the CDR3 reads TGCGCCAGCAGCCAAGATAGTGAGGCTGAAGCTTTCTTT. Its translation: CASSQDSEAEAFF.

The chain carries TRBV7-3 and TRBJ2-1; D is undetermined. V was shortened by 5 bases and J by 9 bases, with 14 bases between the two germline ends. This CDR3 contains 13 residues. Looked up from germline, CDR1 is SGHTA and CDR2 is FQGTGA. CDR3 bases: TGTGCCAGCAGCGTATTCCGATCGGGTGAGCAGTTCTTC. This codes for CASSVFRSGEQFF.

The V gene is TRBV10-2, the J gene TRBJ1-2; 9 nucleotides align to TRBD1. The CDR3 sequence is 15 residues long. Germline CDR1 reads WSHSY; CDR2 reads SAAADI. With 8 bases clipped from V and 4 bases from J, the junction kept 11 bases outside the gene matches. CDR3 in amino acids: CASAPGTGRTYGYTF. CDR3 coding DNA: TGCGCCAGCGCCCCGGGGACAGGGCGAACCTATGGCTACACCTTC.

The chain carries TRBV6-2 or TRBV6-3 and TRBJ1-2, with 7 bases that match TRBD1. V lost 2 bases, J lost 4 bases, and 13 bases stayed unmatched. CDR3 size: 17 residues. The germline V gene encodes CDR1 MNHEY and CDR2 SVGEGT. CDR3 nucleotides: TGTGCCAGCAGTTACCCGGACAGGCGCTTAGGAGGCTATGGCTACACCTTC. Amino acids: CASSYPDRRLGGYGYTF.

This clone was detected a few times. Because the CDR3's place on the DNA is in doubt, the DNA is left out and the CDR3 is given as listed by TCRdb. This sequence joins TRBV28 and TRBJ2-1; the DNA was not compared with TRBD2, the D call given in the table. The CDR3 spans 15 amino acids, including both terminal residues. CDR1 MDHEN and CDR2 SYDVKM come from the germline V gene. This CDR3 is CASSTSAGGGGEQFF.

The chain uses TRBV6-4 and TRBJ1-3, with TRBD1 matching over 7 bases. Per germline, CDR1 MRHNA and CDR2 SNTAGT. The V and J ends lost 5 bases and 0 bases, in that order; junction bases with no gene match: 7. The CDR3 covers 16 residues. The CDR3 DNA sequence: TGTGCCAGCAGTCTGACAGGGACTCTCTCTGGAAACACCATATATTTT. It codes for CASSLTGTLSGNTIYF.